These 21 T cell receptor beta chains were all obtained from the same sample, sequenced in a study of blood T cell repertoires in COVID-19. The data were produced by immunoSEQ multiplex PCR, yet TCRdb's version contains in-frame clones alone and is incomplete. This sample carries fewer than 150,000 clones, around 84% of them seen once, and the ten largest clones take about 5.8%. The sample consisted of peripheral blood. These receptors came from a human donor in a cohort sampled during active COVID-19.

In DNA form, the CDR3 reads TGTGCATCCGGACGGGAGACCACAGATACGCAGTATTTT. Protein product: CASGRETTDTQYF. This sequence joins TRBV30 and TRBJ2-3, with TRBD2 as a possible D gene (6 bases). Germline CDR1 reads GTSNPN; CDR2 reads SVGIG (reference sequence). The CDR3 runs to 13 residues.

The chain links TRBV19 to TRBJ1-2; tentative D call: TRBD1 (6 bases). The V gene's germline CDR1 is LNHDA and CDR2 SQIVND (reference sequence). V lost 2 bases, J lost 3 bases, and 16 bases lay in between. CDR3 length: 16 amino acids. CDR3 protein: CASSIQMLWTDYGYTF. The CDR3 region has the DNA TGTGCCAGTAGTATACAGATGCTTTGGACAGACTATGGCTACACCTTC.

This clone was seen a few times. CDR3 protein: CASSYTNRNGYTF. CDR3 bases: TGTGCCAGCAGTTACACAAACAGGAATGGCTACACCTTC. V usage is TRBV6-2 or TRBV6-3 and J usage is TRBJ1-2; D possibly corresponds to TRBD1 (5 bases). The CDR3 is 13 residues long. CDR1 is MNHEY, CDR2 SVGEGT, per germline. The V end was cut by 2 bases, the J end by 6 bases, with 10 bases between.

V is TRBV19 and J is TRBJ2-2; D is possibly TRBD1 (7 bases). Looked up from germline, CDR1 is LNHDA and CDR2 is SQIVND (reference sequence). The length of the CDR3 is 16 residues. The ends were cut back, 7 bases at V and 0 bases at J, with 15 bases in the middle. CDR3 bases: TGTGCCAGTACTCCGCAGGGGGGTTCGAACACCGGGGAGCTGTTTTTT. Encoded protein: CASTPQGGSNTGELFF.

The chain carries TRBV27 and TRBJ2-7, with TRBD1 matching over 10 bases. Looked up from germline, CDR1 is MNHEY and CDR2 is SMNVEV (reference sequence). V shed 4 bases and J 4 bases; nucleotides not matched to a gene: 7. This CDR3 contains 15 residues. The CDR3 sequence: CASSSGQGEEYEQYF. The DNA of the CDR3 is TGTGCCAGCAGTTCTGGACAGGGGGAGGAGTACGAGCAGTACTTC.

The chain links TRBV3-1 (or the pseudogene TRBV3-2) to TRBJ1-6; tentatively, D is TRBD1 (5 bases). V was pared by 3 bases and J by 7 bases, with 16 bases between. CDR3 length: 16 amino acids. The germline gives CDR1 LGHDT, CDR2 YNNKEL (reference sequence). CDR3 bases: TGTGCCAGCAGCCATAGCCTGGGGGGTACAAATTCACCCCTCCACTTT. Its translation is CASSHSLGGTNSPLHF.

V gene TRBV25-1 combines with J gene TRBJ1-2, with 7 bases matching TRBD1. With V trimmed by 3 bases and J by 2 bases, 6 bases remained unmatched. The CDR3 totals 15 residues. Looked up from germline, CDR1 is MGHDK and CDR2 is SYGVNS. The CDR3 DNA reads TGTGCCAGCAGTGACCACGACAGGGACAACTATGGCTACACCTTC. It encodes CASSDHDRDNYGYTF.

The J gene is TRBJ2-7, the V gene TRBV29-1; TRBD1 matches at 7 bases. Trimming removed 7 bases from V and 1 base from J; junction bases left unmatched: 4. The germline gives CDR1 SQVTM, CDR2 ANQGSEA. The CDR3 totals 12 residues. The CDR3 loop reads CSAATGSYEQYF. CDR3 DNA: TGCAGCGCCGCGACAGGGTCCTACGAGCAGTACTTC.

This clone was detected a few times. The chain joins TRBV3-1 (or the pseudogene TRBV3-2) to TRBJ1-5; the D gene is possibly TRBD1 (6 bases). The CDR3 is 15 amino acids. The germline gives CDR1 LGHDT, CDR2 YNNKEL (reference sequence). Trimming shortened V by 3 bases and J by 5 bases, and 14 bases separated the two germline ends. The CDR3 sequence: CASSHSDRTHQPQHF. CDR3 sequence (DNA): TGTGCCAGCAGCCACTCCGACAGGACGCATCAGCCCCAGCATTTT.

This clone occurred once. The chain is built from TRBV19 and TRBJ2-3, with D unresolved. The CDR3 contains 15 residues. The V and J ends lost 5 bases and 2 bases respectively, with 14 bases between them. CDR1 LNHDA and CDR2 SQIVND come from the germline V gene (reference sequence). This CDR3 is CASSAWWASTDTQYF. The CDR3 DNA reads TGTGCCAGTAGTGCGTGGTGGGCCTCCACAGATACGCAGTATTTT.

The gene calls are TRBV18 and TRBJ2-7; TRBD2 agrees at 7 bases. The germline CDR1 and CDR2 sequences are KGHSH and LQKENI. Trimming cost V 0 bases and J 6 bases; bases outside gene matches: 8. This CDR3 is 15 amino acids long. The CDR3 loop reads CASSPPARGTSEQYF. CDR3 sequence (DNA): TGTGCCAGCTCACCACCGGCGCGGGGGACCAGCGAGCAGTACTTC.

This chain links TRBV19 with TRBJ2-1, with D possibly TRBD1 on 6 matching bases. This CDR3 has 13 residues. V was shortened by 5 bases and J by 6 bases, with 11 bases between the two germline ends. From germline, CDR1 is LNHDA and CDR2 SQIVND (reference sequence). This CDR3 reads CASSEGVFNEQFF. The CDR3 nucleotides read TGTGCCAGTAGTGAGGGGGTCTTCAATGAGCAGTTCTTC.

The chain combines TRBV28 with TRBJ1-2; TRBD1 agrees at 9 bases. V shed 5 bases, J shed 8 bases, and the junction held 15 bases outside the gene matches. The germline CDR1 and CDR2 sequences are MDHEN and SYDVKM. The CDR3 extends over 16 amino acids. CDR3 in DNA: TGTGCCAGCAGTCCCTTACCGGGACAGGGCTCGGAGGGCTACACCTTC. This translates into CASSPLPGQGSEGYTF.

The chain recombines TRBV9 with TRBJ2-2; the D is unclear. Germline values: CDR1 SGDLS, CDR2 YYNGEE. The CDR3 runs to 14 residues. V was clipped by 1 base and J by 0 bases, with 4 bases between them. CDR3 sequence reads: CASSVYANTGELFF. In nucleotides, the CDR3 is TGTGCCAGCAGCGTATATGCGAACACCGGGGAGCTGTTTTTT.

This chain uses TRBV7-4 with TRBJ2-7, with 7 bases that match TRBD1. The J segment lost 7 bases and the V segment lost 1 base, leaving 16 bases of the junction unmatched. The length of the CDR3 is 17 residues. Germline V CDR1 and CDR2: SGHVT, SQSDAQ. As DNA, the CDR3 is TGTGCCAGCAGCTTAGGACATTTCTGGCTGGGACAGAAAGAGCAGTACTTC. Its translation is CASSLGHFWLGQKEQYF.

This clone was observed a few times. The rearrangement joins TRBV14 to TRBJ1-1; tentatively, D is TRBD1 (6 bases). V gave up 4 bases and J gave up 0 bases, with 9 bases separating them. The V gene's germline CDR1 is SGHDN and CDR2 FVKESK. The CDR3 spans 14 residues. CDR3: CASSRAGVNTEAFF. In DNA form, the CDR3 reads TGTGCCAGCAGCCGCGCAGGGGTGAACACTGAAGCTTTCTTT.

The gene calls are TRBV7-8 and TRBJ1-6; D call uncertain. This CDR3 has 15 residues. CDR1 and CDR2 from the germline V gene are SGHVS and FQNEAQ. The V end lost 3 bases, the J end lost 8 bases, and 14 bases lay between the germline ends. The CDR3 bases are TGTGCCAGCAGCTTTGGTTCCGCGGCGGATTCACCCCTCCACTTT. Its translation: CASSFGSAADSPLHF. The complete variable domain, with remaining parts taken from reference TRBV7-8 and TRBJ1-6, reads GAGVSQSPRYKVAKRGQDVALRCDPISGHVSLFWYQQALGQGPEFLTYFQNEAQLDKSGLPSDRFFAERPEGSVSTLKIQRTQQEDSAVYLCASSFGSAADSPLHFGNGTRLTVT.

The genes are TRBV6-2 or TRBV6-3 and TRBJ1-1; D perhaps matches TRBD1 (5 bases). The CDR3 is made up of 20 amino acids. Germline lookup yields CDR1 MNHEY and CDR2 SVGEGT. With 4 bases removed from V and 4 bases from J, the gap between germline ends came to 31 bases. This CDR3 is CASSSKAGYSNRQQSTEAFF. The CDR3 DNA reads TGTGCCAGCAGTTCTAAAGCAGGGTACTCCAACCGTCAACAGAGCACTGAAGCTTTCTTT.

This sequence joins TRBV7-8 and TRBJ2-1, with 8 bases that match TRBD1. This CDR3 is 16 amino acids long. Germline lookup yields CDR1 SGHVS and CDR2 FQNEAQ. J lost 6 bases, V lost 8 bases, and 15 bases had no gene match. The CDR3: CASAAGGGARGNEQFF. CDR3 DNA sequence: TGTGCCAGCGCAGCAGGGGGCGGAGCAAGGGGCAATGAGCAGTTCTTC.

This clone has just one count. The V call is TRBV7-8, the J call TRBJ2-5, with TRBD2 as a possible D gene (6 bases). The CDR3 length is 17 residues. Germline V gene data show CDR1 as SGHVS and CDR2 as FQNEAQ. V lost 2 bases, J lost 0 bases, and 16 bases lay in between. CDR3 bases: TGTGCCAGCAGCTTATTGGGTAGCGGTCCGTACCAAGAGACCCAGTACTTC. Protein product: CASSLLGSGPYQETQYF.

This clone has just one count. V usage is TRBV25-1 and J usage is TRBJ2-5; 12 bases map to TRBD2. Trimming at V came to 4 bases and at J to 2 bases, leaving 11 bases not matched to a gene. CDR1 MGHDK and CDR2 SYGVNS come from the germline V gene. This CDR3 is built from 18 residues. CDR3 DNA: TGTGCCAGCAGTGGAATGGGGACTAGCGGGCTACCTCAAGAGACCCAGTACTTC. This encodes CASSGMGTSGLPQETQYF.